The next 26 T cell receptor beta chains were all read from a single sample in a study of blood T cell repertoires in COVID-19. Using immunoSEQ multiplex PCR, the repertoire was profiled, and TCRdb retains in-frame clones only, with some absent. The sample holds under 35,000 clones; over 75% are singletons and the top ten take 15% to 20%. The sample consisted of peripheral blood. Receptors originate from a woman aged 55-69 years with active COVID-19.

V and J are TRBV29-1 and TRBJ1-3; no reliable D call. Trimming shortened V by 5 bases and J by 0 bases, and 11 bases separated the two germline ends. CDR1 is SQVTM and CDR2 is ANQGSEA in the germline V gene. The length of the CDR3 is 14 residues. The DNA for the CDR3 is TGCAGCGTTACCTCGACGGGCTCTGGAAACACCATATATTTT. Protein product: CSVTSTGSGNTIYF. Complete variable domain (other parts from reference TRBV29-1 and TRBJ1-3): SAVISQKPSRDICQRGTSLTIQCQVDSQVTMMFWYRQQPGQSLTLIATANQGSEATYESGFVIDKFPISRPNLTFSTLTVSNMSPEDSSIYLCSVTSTGSGNTIYFGEGSWLTVV.

The rearrangement joins TRBV6-6 to TRBJ1-6; D is unclear. There are 15 residues in the CDR3. From germline, CDR1 is MNHNY and CDR2 SVGAGI (reference sequence). V lost 2 bases, J lost 5 bases, and 10 bases lay in between. The CDR3 reads CASSYRRSDNSPLHF. CDR3 in DNA: TGTGCCAGCAGTTACCGGAGGTCTGATAATTCACCCCTCCACTTT.

Here the CDR3 reads CASQNRDSTEAFF. CDR3 nucleotides: TGTGCCAGTCAAAACCGGGACAGCACTGAAGCTTTCTTT. J is TRBJ1-1 and V is TRBV6-6, with 7 nucleotides matching TRBD1. Trimming cost V 9 bases and J 4 bases; bases outside gene matches: 8. Germline loops: CDR1 MNHNY, CDR2 SVGAGI (reference sequence). The CDR3 loop spans 13 amino acids.

This clone was seen just once. Written as DNA, the CDR3 is TGTGCCAGCAGTTTATTCCTAGGGGGAACACCCCTCCACTTT. Encoded protein: CASSLFLGGTPLHF. The V and J genes are TRBV28 and TRBJ1-6, with D possibly TRBD1 on 6 matching bases. The germline V gene has CDR1 MDHEN and CDR2 SYDVKM. V was trimmed by 1 base and J by 11 bases, leaving 12 bases between them. The length of the CDR3 is 14 residues. Looking up the rest from reference TRBV28 and TRBJ1-6 gives the full variable domain: DVKVTQSSRYLVKRTGEKVFLECVQDMDHENMFWYRQDPGLGLRLIYFSYDVKMKEKGDIPEGYSVSREKKERFSLILESASTNQTSMYLCASSLFLGGTPLHFGNGTRLTVT.

The chain carries TRBV2 and TRBJ1-1, with 9 nucleotides matching TRBD1. The CDR3 loop spans 15 amino acids. The trim removed 5 bases at V and 5 bases at J, leaving 9 bases unmatched. From germline, CDR1 is SNHLY and CDR2 FYNNEI. CDR3 sequence reads: CASSLKDRGVTEAFF. The CDR3 nucleotides are TGTGCCAGCAGTTTAAAGGACAGGGGAGTAACTGAAGCTTTCTTT.

The chain joins TRBV27 to TRBJ1-2; possibly TRBD1 for D (5 bases). Per germline, CDR1 MNHEY and CDR2 SMNVEV (reference sequence). V dropped 5 bases and J dropped 0 bases, with 7 bases sitting between them. This CDR3 is 13 amino acids long. The CDR3 coding sequence is TGTGCCAGCAGTGTGACAGCTAACTATGGCTACACCTTC. This translates into CASSVTANYGYTF.

The DNA of the CDR3 is TGTGCCAGCTCACTAAGACGGGACACTGAAGCTTTCTTT. Translation gives CASSLRRDTEAFF. The chain has TRBV18 and TRBJ1-1, with no clear D. V was shortened by 4 bases and J by 3 bases, with 9 bases between the two germline ends. The CDR3 covers 13 residues. Germline V gene data show CDR1 as KGHSH and CDR2 as LQKENI.

This clone has just one count. This chain connects TRBV12-3 or TRBV12-4 to TRBJ2-5; 7 bases agree with TRBD1. CDR3 size: 13 residues. The V gene end was trimmed by 4 bases and the J gene end by 3 bases; junction bases not matched to a gene: 2. Written as DNA, the CDR3 is TGTGCCAGCAGTTGGGGACAGAAAGAGACCCAGTACTTC. Encoded protein: CASSWGQKETQYF.

This chain connects TRBV3-1 (or the pseudogene TRBV3-2) to TRBJ2-1; 8 bases map to TRBD2. The J segment lost 0 bases and the V segment lost 6 bases, leaving 7 bases of the junction unmatched. This CDR3 has 16 residues. The germline V gene encodes CDR1 LGHDT and CDR2 YNNKEL (reference sequence). This CDR3 reads CASRESGTSSYNEQFF. Here the CDR3 DNA reads TGTGCCAGCAGGGAGTCCGGGACTAGCTCCTACAATGAGCAGTTCTTC.

The genes are TRBV7-3 and TRBJ2-7; a possible D gene is TRBD1 (6 bases). CDR1 is SGHTA, CDR2 FQGTGA, per germline. V was pared by 2 bases and J by 0 bases, with 14 bases between. The CDR3 loop spans 16 amino acids. As DNA, the CDR3 is TGTGCCAGCAGCTTAGATGATCGGGACAACTCCTACGAGCAGTACTTC. Translating gives CASSLDDRDNSYEQYF.

The chain carries TRBV4-1 and TRBJ1-1, with no clear D. CDR1 is MGHRA, CDR2 YSYEKL, per germline. The V end lost 4 bases, the J end lost 5 bases, and 11 bases lay between the germline ends. CDR3 length: 13 amino acids. The CDR3 spells CASSPPRETEAFF. The CDR3 coding sequence is TGCGCCAGCAGCCCCCCTCGGGAAACTGAAGCTTTCTTT.

The chain uses TRBV2 and TRBJ1-4; D unclear. Trimming left V 8 bases short and J 8 bases short, with 12 bases between. The CDR3 loop spans 12 amino acids. Germline CDR1 reads SNHLY; CDR2 reads FYNNEI. This chain's CDR3 is CASGLVREKLFF. The DNA of the CDR3 is TGTGCCAGCGGTCTGGTGCGCGAAAAACTGTTTTTT.

The chain joins TRBV2 to TRBJ2-5, with 12 bases aligning to TRBD2. The CDR3 is made up of 14 amino acids. The ends lost 6 bases at V and 2 bases at J; junction bases unmatched: 1. CDR1 and CDR2 from the germline V gene are SNHLY and FYNNEI. Here the CDR3 reads CASRGLAGQETQYF. The CDR3 nucleotides are TGTGCCAGCAGAGGACTAGCGGGACAAGAGACCCAGTACTTC.

This chain connects TRBV3-1 (or the pseudogene TRBV3-2) to TRBJ1-3; D possibly corresponds to TRBD1 (5 bases). Germline loops: CDR1 LGHDT, CDR2 YNNKEL (reference sequence). The CDR3 is made up of 16 amino acids. Trimming left V 1 base short and J 2 bases short, with 12 bases between. For the CDR3, the DNA is TGTGCCAGCAGCCAAGGTCTCAGGGCAACTGGAAACACCATATATTTT. Its protein product is CASSQGLRATGNTIYF.

This clone was observed a few times. This sequence joins TRBV4-2 and TRBJ2-7; D not resolved. The CDR3 has 16 amino acids. Deletions cut 0 bases from V and 6 bases from J, with 18 bases between. Germline V gene sequence: CDR1 LGHNA, CDR2 YNFKEQ. In nucleotides, the CDR3 is TGTGCCAGCAGCCAAGATCCGGAGACCCGCCCGGCCGAGCAGTACTTC. Its protein product is CASSQDPETRPAEQYF.

This clone was counted only a few times. V and J are TRBV7-9 and TRBJ1-2; D gene uncertain. V was cut by 5 bases and J by 8 bases, with 21 bases left in between. In germline, CDR1 is SEHNR, CDR2 FQNEAQ (reference sequence). This CDR3 spans 15 amino acids. The CDR3 DNA follows: TGTGCCAGCAGCCTTAGCACCGGAATTGGTGGCGGCTACACCTTC. This gives the protein CASSLSTGIGGGYTF.

This clone was seen more than once but under ten times. The V and J genes are TRBV5-1 and TRBJ2-5; 7 bases fit TRBD1. Trimming at V came to 0 bases and at J to 2 bases, leaving 7 bases not matched to a gene. The CDR3 is 16 residues long. Germline V gene sequence: CDR1 SGHRS, CDR2 YFSETQ. CDR3 sequence reads: CASSLGTGAQQETQYF. CDR3 coding DNA: TGCGCCAGCAGCTTGGGTACAGGGGCCCAGCAAGAGACCCAGTACTTC. Combining the CDR3 with reference TRBV5-1 and TRBJ2-5 gives the whole variable domain KAGVTQTPRYLIKTRGQQVTLSCSPISGHRSVSWYQQTPGQGLQFLFEYFSETQRNKGNFPGRFSGRQFSNSRSEMNVSTLELGDSALYLCASSLGTGAQQETQYFGPGTRLLVL.

The V call is TRBV10-3, the J call TRBJ2-3; D may be TRBD2 (5 bases). This CDR3 has 13 amino acids. The V gene's germline CDR1 is ENHRY and CDR2 SYGVKD. Deletions cut 4 bases from V and 4 bases from J, with 9 bases between. CDR3 sequence (DNA): TGTGCCATCAGTGCACAACTAGCAGATACGCAGTATTTT. Its protein is CAISAQLADTQYF.

This clone has a handful of counts. CDR3 DNA: TGTGCCAGCAGTCCCGGGACTACTTTTAACAATGAGCAGTTCTTC. Its translation: CASSPGTTFNNEQFF. This chain joins TRBV28 and TRBJ2-1; TRBD2 agrees at 7 bases. CDR1 and CDR2 from the germline V gene are MDHEN and SYDVKM. CDR3 length: 15 amino acids. J lost 5 bases, V lost 5 bases, and 9 bases had no gene match.

This clone appeared once. The chain recombines TRBV3-1 (or the pseudogene TRBV3-2) with TRBJ1-5; TRBD1 matches at 9 bases. The V gene end was trimmed by 0 bases and the J gene end by 6 bases; junction bases not matched to a gene: 12. The CDR3 totals 18 residues. The germline V gene encodes CDR1 LGHDT and CDR2 YNNKEL (reference sequence). Written as DNA, the CDR3 is TGTGCCAGCAGCCAAGAATTCTCGGGACAGGGATTCGGTCAGCCCCAGCATTTT. Protein sequence: CASSQEFSGQGFGQPQHF.

DNA of the CDR3: TGTGCCAGCAGCCCCGAGGTCGCAGGGGGGCAGAACACTGAAGCTTTCTTT. This codes for CASSPEVAGGQNTEAFF. The V and J genes are TRBV14 and TRBJ1-1; 7 bases line up with TRBD1. The germline gives CDR1 SGHDN, CDR2 FVKESK. V gave up 4 bases and J gave up 1 base; unmatched junction bases: 12. CDR3 size: 17 residues.

This clone was seen only a few times. The chain couples TRBV9 to TRBJ2-1; D unclear. Germline-derived CDR1 and CDR2 are SGDLS and YYNGEE. The CDR3 has 12 amino acids. The V end lost 3 bases, the J end lost 8 bases, and 9 bases lay between the germline ends. CDR3 protein: CASSATSHEQFF. The CDR3 region has the DNA TGTGCCAGCAGCGCCACATCTCATGAGCAGTTCTTC.

This chain connects TRBV29-1 to TRBJ1-2; D ambiguous. The V gene lost 8 bases and the J gene lost 0 bases, with 7 bases spanning the gap. Germline CDR1 reads SQVTM; CDR2 reads ANQGSEA. The CDR3 spans 11 residues. Here the CDR3 reads CSSSSNYGYTF. CDR3 coding DNA: TGCAGCTCGAGCTCTAACTATGGCTACACCTTC.

This rearrangement joins TRBV29-1 to TRBJ2-2; TRBD2 aligns across 7 bases. Trimming removed 4 bases from V and 5 bases from J; junction bases left unmatched: 4. The V gene's germline CDR1 is SQVTM and CDR2 ANQGSEA. The CDR3 has 13 residues. The CDR3 spells CSVGLAQTGELFF. The CDR3 DNA sequence: TGCAGCGTTGGACTAGCCCAGACCGGGGAGCTGTTTTTT.

The chain combines TRBV5-6 with TRBJ2-5; the D gene is possibly TRBD1 (6 bases). The CDR3 has 14 amino acids. The V end was cut by 0 bases, the J end by 3 bases, with 9 bases between. Germline CDR1 is SGHDT and CDR2 is YYEEEE. The CDR3 here is CASSLGAGEETQYF. CDR3 sequence (DNA): TGTGCCAGCAGCTTGGGCGCAGGGGAAGAGACCCAGTACTTC.

This chain links TRBV15 with TRBJ2-7; 12 nucleotides match TRBD2. Germline V lookup: CDR1 LNHNV, CDR2 YYDKDF (reference sequence). Unmatched junction bases numbered 27, after V lost 8 bases and J lost 4 bases. The CDR3 loop spans 21 amino acids. In DNA, the CDR3 is TGTGCCACCGCGAAACGTTCACGGACTAGCGGGACCTCCTCGGTTTGGTACGAGCAGTACTTC. Its protein product is CATAKRSRTSGTSSVWYEQYF.